A selection of T cell receptor beta chains follows, all from one sample in a study of blood T cell repertoires in COVID-19. Profiled with immunoSEQ multiplex PCR; TCRdb holds only in-frame clones, not every one. The sample holds 85,000 to 95,000 clones; roughly 87% are singletons and the top ten take 4.5% to 6%. The sample consisted of peripheral blood. Receptor source: a woman over 75 with acute or convalescent COVID-19. Both conserved end residues are part of each CDR3. D genes are given only for firm matches.

D gene,J gene,V gene,CDR3 protein,CDR3 DNA
TRBD1,TRBJ1-1,TRBV25-1,CASSEHRGTEAFF,TGTGCCAGCAGTGAACACAGGGGCACTGAAGCTTTCTTT
TRBD1,TRBJ1-1,TRBV6-5,CASSLGQGRGTEAFF,TGTGCCAGCAGTTTAGGACAGGGGCGCGGAACTGAAGCTTTCTTT
NA,TRBJ1-5,TRBV6-5,CASQDTLSQPQHF,TGTGCCAGCCAGGACACCCTTAGTCAGCCCCAGCATTTT
TRBD1,TRBJ2-6,TRBV6-2/TRBV6-3,CASSYYPGQGLSGANVLTF,TGTGCCAGCAGTTACTATCCCGGACAGGGCCTCTCTGGGGCCAACGTCCTGACTTTC
TRBD2,TRBJ2-5,TRBV3-1/TRBV3-2,CASSHLAGGPGETQYF,TGTGCCAGCAGCCACCTAGCGGGGGGGCCTGGGGAGACCCAGTACTTC
TRBD2,TRBJ2-1,TRBV5-1,CASSLIPGLADGDEQFF,TGCGCCAGCAGCTTGATTCCGGGACTAGCGGATGGGGATGAGCAGTTCTTC
NA,TRBJ1-2,TRBV7-2,CASSPVRLGVGYTF,TGTGCCAGCAGCCCCGTTCGATTGGGCGTTGGCTACACCTTC
NA,TRBJ1-1,TRBV12-3/TRBV12-4,CASSLRGDTEAFF,TGTGCCAGCAGTTTACGGGGAGACACTGAAGCTTTCTTT
NA,TRBJ2-2,TRBV5-6,CASSLDITGELFF,TGTGCCAGCAGCTTGGACATCACCGGGGAGCTGTTTTTT
NA,TRBJ2-1,TRBV7-3,CASSSGGEQFF,TGTGCCAGCAGCTCCGGGGGTGAGCAGTTCTTC
NA,TRBJ1-1,TRBV6-6,CASSYSEALAFF,TGTGCCAGCAGTTACTCTGAGGCTTTGGCTTTCTTT
TRBD2,TRBJ2-1,TRBV4-2,CASSQVYGRRSGTRPHNEQFF,TGTGCCAGCAGCCAAGTGTATGGGAGACGGAGCGGGACTAGACCTCACAATGAGCAGTTCTTC
TRBD2,TRBJ2-5,TRBV5-4,CASTGTSGGRETQYF,TGTGCCAGCACCGGGACTAGCGGGGGTCGAGAGACCCAGTACTTC
TRBD2,TRBJ2-7,TRBV4-2,CASSQGTSGIYEQYF,TGTGCCAGCAGCCAAGGGACTAGCGGGATCTACGAGCAGTACTTC
TRBD2,TRBJ2-3,TRBV6-2/TRBV6-3,CASSSSTSGRGGTDTQYF,TGTGCCAGCAGTAGTAGCACTAGCGGGAGGGGGGGCACAGATACGCAGTATTTT
TRBD1,TRBJ1-1,TRBV19,CASRDGQGNTEAFF,TGTGCCAGTAGGGACGGACAGGGTAACACTGAAGCTTTCTTT
NA,TRBJ2-3,TRBV30,CAWSVTDTQYF,TGTGCCTGGAGCGTTACAGATACGCAGTATTTT
NA,TRBJ1-2,TRBV12-3/TRBV12-4,CASSPGGGGGYTF,TGTGCCAGCAGCCCGGGGGGGGGTGGAGGCTACACCTTC
NA,TRBJ2-1,TRBV18,CASSPPAGLATEQFF,TGTGCCAGCTCACCACCGGCAGGACTCGCGACTGAGCAGTTCTTC
TRBD2,TRBJ2-7,TRBV5-5,CASSLAAGEVGEQYF,TGTGCCAGCAGCTTGGCCGCGGGAGAAGTAGGCGAGCAGTACTTC